This passage covers 14 T cell receptor beta chains from one sample sequenced in a study of shared clonotypes between healthy human individuals. The assay was immunoSEQ multiplex PCR, and TCRdb's table has in-frame clones only and misses some. The sample has about 610,000 clones, around 97% seen once. The sample comprised naive CD4+ T cells sorted from blood. Subset noted: CD45RA+ positively selected. All receptors come from a woman aged 25 to 39 in good health.

A single count supports this clone. The J gene is TRBJ1-1, the V gene TRBV5-1, with 7 positions matching TRBD1. Germline trimming cut 3 bases from V and 5 bases from J; bases unmatched to any gene: 7. The CDR3 contains 14 residues. Per germline, CDR1 SGHRS and CDR2 YFSETQ. CDR3 amino acids: CASSSGTEWTEAFF. CDR3 DNA: TGCGCCAGCAGCTCCGGGACAGAATGGACTGAAGCTTTCTTT. Variable domain in full (rest from reference TRBV5-1 and TRBJ1-1): KAGVTQTPRYLIKTRGQQVTLSCSPISGHRSVSWYQQTPGQGLQFLFEYFSETQRNKGNFPGRFSGRQFSNSRSEMNVSTLELGDSALYLCASSSGTEWTEAFFGQGTRLTVV.

The chain uses TRBV9 and TRBJ2-6, with 8 nucleotides matching TRBD1. J was trimmed by 0 bases and V by 0 bases; bases with no gene match: 5. The CDR3 sequence is 18 residues long. Looked up from germline, CDR1 is SGDLS and CDR2 is YYNGEE. This chain's CDR3 is CASSVEWTGNSGANVLTF. The DNA of the CDR3 is TGTGCCAGCAGCGTAGAATGGACAGGGAACTCTGGGGCCAACGTCCTGACTTTC.

This chain joins TRBV28 and TRBJ2-1; no clear D gene. The germline V and J ends were trimmed by 3 bases and 4 bases, with 10 bases remaining between them. The germline gives CDR1 MDHEN, CDR2 SYDVKM. This CDR3 has 14 residues. CDR3 DNA: TGTGCCAGCAGTTTCGGTTCGGGTTACAATGAGCAGTTCTTC. As protein: CASSFGSGYNEQFF.

V and J are TRBV28 and TRBJ2-5; 9 nucleotides align to TRBD1. The length of the CDR3 is 16 residues. V was clipped by 6 bases and J by 5 bases; unmatched bases: 13. In germline, CDR1 is MDHEN, CDR2 SYDVKM. The CDR3 bases are TGTGCCAGCAGCTCCGCCGGGACAGGGCAAATGGAGACCCAGTACTTC. It translates to CASSSAGTGQMETQYF.

In DNA form, the CDR3 reads TGTGCCACCAGCAGAGAGACAGGGAGCCAGCCCCAGCATTTT. It codes for CATSRETGSQPQHF. The chain recombines TRBV15 with TRBJ1-5, with 7 bases matching TRBD1. Germline V gives CDR1 LNHNV, CDR2 YYDKDF (reference sequence). With 0 bases clipped from V and 7 bases from J, the junction kept 3 bases outside the gene matches. The CDR3 covers 14 residues.

The chain uses TRBV14 and TRBJ2-7, with 10 positions matching TRBD1. V shed 0 bases, J shed 0 bases, and the junction held 8 bases outside the gene matches. Germline CDR1 SGHDN, CDR2 FVKESK. The CDR3 has 18 residues. CDR3 bases: TGTGCCAGCAGCCAAGATTGGCCCGGACAGGGGGGCTCCTACGAGCAGTACTTC. This sequence encodes CASSQDWPGQGGSYEQYF.

The V call is TRBV5-4, the J call TRBJ2-7, with D possibly being TRBD2 (6 bases). CDR3 length: 14 residues. V shed 4 bases and J shed 3 bases, with 14 bases lying between them. In germline, CDR1 is SGHNT, CDR2 YYREEE (reference sequence). CDR3 DNA sequence: TGTGCCAGCAGCCAAGGACTACCTGTCTACGAGCAGTACTTC. This codes for CASSQGLPVYEQYF.

This chain connects TRBV19 to TRBJ2-5; D perhaps matches TRBD1 (6 bases). This CDR3 contains 16 residues. Per germline, CDR1 LNHDA and CDR2 SQIVND (reference sequence). V dropped 5 bases and J dropped 1 base, with 17 bases sitting between them. CDR3 in amino acids: CASSPPGTKFQETQYF. The CDR3 coding sequence is TGTGCCAGTAGTCCCCCCGGGACAAAATTCCAAGAGACCCAGTACTTC.

DNA for the CDR3: TGTGCCGGAGGGGTAGGCACTGAAGCTTTCTTT. It specifies CAGGVGTEAFF. This rearrangement joins TRBV5-4 to TRBJ1-1, with D maybe TRBD1 (5 bases). CDR1 is SGHNT and CDR2 is YYREEE in the germline V gene (reference sequence). This CDR3 spans 11 amino acids. The V end was cut by 10 bases, the J end by 4 bases, with 11 bases between.

V is TRBV9 and J is TRBJ2-5; D might be TRBD2 (6 bases). This CDR3 is built from 16 residues. The germline V gene has CDR1 SGDLS and CDR2 YYNGEE. The V gene lost 3 bases and the J gene lost 5 bases, with 20 bases spanning the gap. DNA for the CDR3: TGTGCCAGCAGCGCCACATCGACTAGTAATAGGGAGACCCAGTACTTC. Protein: CASSATSTSNRETQYF.

This clone was picked up one time. The identical CDR3 is also encoded by other nucleotide sequences in the sample. The rearrangement uses TRBV20-1 and TRBJ2-5; no clear D gene. V shed 5 bases and J shed 2 bases, with 6 bases lying between them. The CDR3 is 11 residues long. Per germline, CDR1 DFQATT and CDR2 SNEGSKA (reference sequence). The CDR3 DNA sequence: TGCAGTGCTCGGAGACAAGAGACCCAGTACTTC. Amino acids: CSARRQETQYF.

The gene calls are TRBV19 and TRBJ2-6; D remains ambiguous. The V gene lost 6 bases and the J gene lost 0 bases, with 12 bases spanning the gap. The CDR3 runs to 16 residues. CDR1 is LNHDA and CDR2 is SQIVND in the germline V gene (reference sequence). This chain's CDR3 is CASSPGWLSGANVLTF. CDR3 DNA sequence: TGTGCCAGTAGCCCCGGATGGCTCTCTGGGGCCAACGTCCTGACTTTC.

This rearrangement joins TRBV18 to TRBJ2-3; 8 bases match TRBD2. The V gene's germline CDR1 is KGHSH and CDR2 LQKENI. J lost 0 bases, V lost 4 bases, and 6 bases had no gene match. The length of the CDR3 is 16 residues. The CDR3 DNA reads as TGTGCCAGCTCACTAATTAGCGGGGCTAGCACAGATACGCAGTATTTT. Its translation: CASSLISGASTDTQYF.

The CDR3 here is CASSSLTGTARTYEQYF. The CDR3 bases are TGTGCCAGCAGTTCCCTAACCGGGACAGCCCGCACCTACGAGCAGTACTTC. The rearrangement uses TRBV28 and TRBJ2-5, with 7 bases that match TRBD1. The tail of the sequence fits TRBJ2-7 better, so the J call may be wrong. Germline CDR1 reads MDHEN; CDR2 reads SYDVKM. The CDR3 spans 17 residues.